The present T cell receptor beta chain was sequenced within a study of CD8 T cells in Susac syndrome. V was trimmed by 5 bases and J by 1 base, leaving 9 bases between them. The CDR3 loop spans 14 amino acids. Germline V gene lookup returns CDR1 SGHTA and CDR2 FQGNSA. TCR beta sequencing was performed on blood CD8+ and CD4+ T cells. Study outcomes and limitations: The study acknowledged a relatively small number of individuals in its TCR sequencing and HLA analysis.

In its sample, this clonotype was seen once. What it binds is not known. When the RNA was reverse transcribed, random hexamers were used with an input of about 0.5 to 1 ug. TCRdb used MiXCR to reprocess the immunoSEQ multiplex PCR reads, holding one entry per CDR3 protein. This table has approximately 170,000 distinct CDR3 sequences, roughly 94% appearing once. The V gene is TRBV7-2, the J gene TRBJ2-4; the D is unclear. The TCR was taken from a human donor with multiple sclerosis. Sample: CD4+ T cells from PBMCs. CDR3 loop: CASSPELAKNIQYF. CDR3 DNA sequence: TGTGCCAGCAGCCCCGAGTTGGCCAAAAACATTCAGTACTTC.